These 15 T cell receptor beta chains share one sample of origin, sequenced in a study of response to subunit inactivated influenza vaccine. From the RT-PCR reads, TCRdb called clonotypes with MiXCR, one entry per CDR3 protein. The data show roughly 780,000 distinct CDR3 sequences, with less than 20% seen just once and 11% held by the top ten. Sample: PBMCs from blood, taken 4 to 6 days after vaccination. The receptors were sampled from a man aged 50-60 years who received an inactivated influenza vaccine.

The chain couples TRBV7-8 to TRBJ2-5, with a possible D match to TRBD1 (5 bases). V shed 2 bases and J shed 3 bases, with 13 bases lying between them. Per the germline V gene, CDR1 is SGHVS and CDR2 is FQNEAQ. The CDR3 sequence is 15 residues long. CDR3 sequence (DNA): TGTGCCAGCAGCTTACCCTTTGCGACAGAAGAGACCCAGTACTTC. Its translation is CASSLPFATEETQYF.

This clonotype occurred a few times. The chain carries TRBV7-2 and TRBJ2-2; D is possibly TRBD2 (6 bases). Between the trimmed V and J ends, which lost 5 bases and 4 bases, there was a span of 17 bases. The germline V gene has CDR1 SGHTA and CDR2 FQGNSA. There are 16 residues in the CDR3. CDR3 nucleotides: TGTGCCAGCAGCCCCCAGGGAGGCCCACTCACCGGGGAGCTGTTTTTT. It yields the protein CASSPQGGPLTGELFF.

The chain carries TRBV4-1 and TRBJ1-2; D unresolved. Between the trimmed V and J ends, which lost 0 bases and 4 bases, there was a span of 9 bases. There are 14 residues in the CDR3. CDR1 is MGHRA and CDR2 is YSYEKL in the germline V gene. CDR3 DNA sequence: TGCGCCAGCAGCCAAGAGCCGGGAAGCTATGGCTACACCTTC. Translation gives CASSQEPGSYGYTF.

The J gene is TRBJ2-3, the V gene TRBV20-1; a possible D gene is TRBD2 (7 bases). V was trimmed by 0 bases and J by 5 bases, leaving 15 bases between them. This CDR3 is built from 15 residues. CDR1 is DFQATT and CDR2 is SNEGSKA in the germline V gene (reference sequence). CDR3 loop: CSARDLRGAGDTQYF. In DNA form, the CDR3 reads TGCAGTGCTAGAGATCTTCGGGGGGCGGGAGATACGCAGTATTTT.

This clonotype was observed once. The chain combines TRBV20-1 with TRBJ1-1, with D perhaps TRBD1 (5 bases). The CDR3 contains 14 residues. Per the germline V gene, CDR1 is DFQATT and CDR2 is SNEGSKA (reference sequence). The ends were cut back, 6 bases at V and 1 base at J, with 15 bases in the middle. The CDR3 loop reads CSAHSGLRNTEAFF. CDR3 DNA: TGCAGTGCCCACTCGGGACTCCGGAACACTGAAGCTTTCTTT.

The V call is TRBV28, the J call TRBJ1-1, with TRBD1 matching over 9 bases. The J segment lost 3 bases and the V segment lost 3 bases, leaving 5 bases of the junction unmatched. The V gene's germline CDR1 is MDHEN and CDR2 SYDVKM. This CDR3 comprises 15 residues. The CDR3 DNA sequence: TGTGCCAGCAGTTTGGGACAGGGAGGATACACTGAAGCTTTCTTT. Protein product: CASSLGQGGYTEAFF.

This rearrangement joins TRBV5-4 to TRBJ2-5; no reliable D call. Germline CDR1 is SGHNT and CDR2 is YYREEE (reference sequence). With 0 bases removed from V and 1 base from J, the gap between germline ends came to 7 bases. The CDR3 spans 14 residues. DNA of the CDR3: TGTGCCAGCAGCTTGGAGTGGGTCCAAGAGACCCAGTACTTC. Protein product: CASSLEWVQETQYF.

In its sample, this clonotype was seen a few times. The genes are TRBV20-1 and TRBJ2-1, with 10 bases lining up with TRBD2. This CDR3 is 20 amino acids long. CDR1 is DFQATT and CDR2 is SNEGSKA in the germline V gene (reference sequence). V dropped 4 bases and J dropped 9; count of bases not matched to a gene: 27. The CDR3 nucleotides read TGCAGTGCTATCTCAAATCCGGGACTAGCGCCACAGGGGGACTCAATTGAGCAGTTCTTC. It translates to CSAISNPGLAPQGDSIEQFF.

This chain links TRBV5-1 with TRBJ2-5; the match to TRBD2 covers 14 bases. Germline CDR1 SGHRS, CDR2 YFSETQ. There are 16 residues in the CDR3. After removal of 1 base from V and 5 bases from J, the junction contained 4 bases not matched to a gene. This CDR3 is CASSLYGTSGSETQYF. The CDR3 DNA follows: TGCGCCAGCAGCTTGTATGGGACTAGCGGGAGTGAGACCCAGTACTTC.

The chain joins TRBV24-1 to TRBJ2-3; weak D call: TRBD2 (6 bases). CDR1 and CDR2 (germline): KGHDR, SFDVKD. The CDR3 totals 17 residues. V dropped 3 bases and J dropped 0 bases, with 15 bases sitting between them. CDR3 in amino acids: CATSDPLAVTSTDTQYF. DNA of the CDR3: TGTGCCACCAGTGATCCCTTAGCGGTAACTAGCACAGATACGCAGTATTTT.

This chain uses TRBV3-1 with TRBJ1-4; no definite D call. This CDR3 has 16 residues. V was cut by 4 bases and J by 3 bases, with 15 bases left in between. Germline lookup yields CDR1 LGHDT and CDR2 YNNKEL (reference sequence). CDR3 sequence reads: CASSPSFGLANEKLFF. The CDR3 DNA sequence: TGTGCCAGCAGCCCGTCCTTTGGGTTGGCTAATGAAAAACTGTTTTTT. The full variable domain, in which reference TRBV3-1 and TRBJ1-4 provide the parts outside the CDR3, is DTAVSQTPKYLVTQMGNDKSIKCEQNLGHDTMYWYKQDSKKFLKIMFSYNNKELIINETVPNRFSPKSPDKAHLNLHINSLELGDSAVYFCASSPSFGLANEKLFFGSGTQLSVL.

This clonotype was counted only a few times. The chain uses TRBV12-3 or TRBV12-4 and TRBJ1-5; D uncertain. V gave up 6 bases and J gave up 5 bases, with 17 bases separating them. The CDR3 totals 15 residues. For the CDR3, the DNA is TGTGCCAGCAGCTCCGGACCGGGAGATTATCAGCCCCAGCATTTT. It is translated as CASSSGPGDYQPQHF.

The genes are TRBV10-3 and TRBJ1-2, with D possibly TRBD1 on 5 matching bases. V shed 0 bases and J shed 8 bases, with 13 bases lying between them. Germline values: CDR1 ENHRY, CDR2 SYGVKD. This CDR3 has 14 amino acids. CDR3 bases: TGTGCCATCAGTGAGTCAAGTGACAGTGGGGGCTACACCTTC. This gives the protein CAISESSDSGGYTF.

This clonotype has a count of ten or more. The chain is built from TRBV29-1 and TRBJ2-3, with unresolved D. The CDR3 is 10 residues long. Germline V CDR1 and CDR2: SQVTM, ANQGSEA. Trimming took 2 bases from V and 7 from J, leaving 4 bases between them. The CDR3 region is CSVERNTQYF. CDR3 in DNA: TGCAGCGTTGAACGTAATACGCAGTATTTT.

This chain links TRBV6-4 with TRBJ2-3; 10 bases are a match to TRBD2. V gave up 6 bases and J gave up 1 base; unmatched junction bases: 10. Germline-derived CDR1 and CDR2 are MRHNA and SNTAGT. This CDR3 comprises 17 residues. The CDR3 here is CASSRSSGRWGTDTQYF. Written as DNA, the CDR3 is TGTGCCAGCAGCCGATCTAGCGGGAGATGGGGCACAGATACGCAGTATTTT.